A single sample is the source of the 23 T cell receptor beta chains below, sequenced in a study of blood T cells in healthy people across ages. PCR was performed a second time for roughly 7 to 12 cycles using a sample-barcoded 5' primer and a J-beta primer mix. Each CDR3 protein is one row after TCRdb ran MiXCR on the 5' RACE reads. The data contain roughly 1.7 million distinct CDR3 sequences, roughly 32% of them singletons. Specimen: blood. The receptors originated from a woman in her 30s in good health.

Many counts were recorded for this clonotype. The chain carries TRBV7-6 and TRBJ2-7, with D possibly being TRBD1 (6 bases). The germline gives CDR1 SGHVS, CDR2 FNYEAQ. The CDR3 sequence is 15 residues long. V lost 5 bases to trimming and J lost 0 bases, with 14 bases between them. The DNA for the CDR3 is TGTGCCAGCAGCCCTTCGACAGGTGGCTCCTACGAGCAGTACTTC. Protein: CASSPSTGGSYEQYF.

The rearrangement links TRBV7-9 to TRBJ1-2; the match to TRBD1 covers 12 bases. Per germline, CDR1 SEHNR and CDR2 FQNEAQ (reference sequence). V was clipped by 7 bases and J by 8 bases; unmatched bases: 8. CDR3 size: 14 residues. This chain's CDR3 is CASNPGQGAEGYTF. In nucleotides, the CDR3 is TGTGCCAGCAACCCGGGACAGGGGGCGGAAGGCTACACCTTC.

This chain connects TRBV12-3 or TRBV12-4 to TRBJ2-7; D ambiguous. The CDR3 runs to 12 residues. Trimming removed 8 bases at V and 2 bases at J, with 10 bases between. This CDR3 reads CASGQKTYEQYF. The CDR3 DNA follows: TGTGCCAGCGGTCAGAAAACCTACGAGCAGTACTTC.

This clonotype has a handful of counts. This chain joins TRBV11-2 and TRBJ2-4; perhaps TRBD1 as D (5 bases). Looked up from germline, CDR1 is SGHAT and CDR2 is FQNNGV. The CDR3 totals 19 residues. The ends were cut back, 0 bases at V and 0 bases at J, with 18 bases in the middle. CDR3 sequence: CASSLDQGQAGLAKNIQYF. CDR3 coding DNA: TGTGCCAGCAGCTTAGATCAAGGACAAGCTGGCCTAGCCAAAAACATTCAGTACTTC. Looking up the rest from reference TRBV11-2 and TRBJ2-4 gives the full variable domain: EAGVAQSPRYKIIEKRQSVAFWCNPISGHATLYWYQQILGQGPKLLIQFQNNGVVDDSQLPKDRFSAERLKGVDSTLKIQPAKLEDSAVYLCASSLDQGQAGLAKNIQYFGAGTRLSVL.

This chain links TRBV4-1 with TRBJ2-3, with D uncertain. The germline gives CDR1 MGHRA, CDR2 YSYEKL. Trimming pared 8 bases from V and 4 bases from J, leaving 19 bases between. CDR3 size: 15 residues. CDR3: CASSPDPIGADTQYF. As DNA, the CDR3 is TGCGCCAGCTCCCCGGACCCAATTGGCGCAGATACGCAGTATTTT.

V is TRBV28 and J is TRBJ2-4; no firm D call. The CDR3 is 14 amino acids. Trimming stripped 6 bases from V and 6 bases from J, with 15 bases between. Germline CDR1 is MDHEN and CDR2 is SYDVKM. This chain's CDR3 is CASSTTTWGNIQYF. The CDR3 DNA sequence: TGTGCCAGCAGCACCACGACCTGGGGAAACATTCAGTACTTC.

This chain joins TRBV20-1 and TRBJ2-6; TRBD2 aligns across 10 bases. The CDR3 runs to 16 residues. Unmatched junction bases numbered 4, after V lost 4 bases and J lost 1 base. Germline CDR1 reads DFQATT; CDR2 reads SNEGSKA (reference sequence). CDR3 DNA: TGCAGTGCTACTCTAGCGGGAGAGTCTGGGGCCAACGTCCTGACTTTC. This encodes CSATLAGESGANVLTF.

V is TRBV6-1 and J is TRBJ2-3, with TRBD2 as a possible D gene (6 bases). Trimming stripped 1 base from V and 0 bases from J, with 11 bases between. Germline V gene sequence: CDR1 MNHNS, CDR2 SASEGT. The CDR3 totals 16 residues. CDR3 region: CASSEDTGVSTDTQYF. The CDR3 coding sequence is TGTGCCAGCAGTGAAGATACGGGGGTTAGCACAGATACGCAGTATTTT.

This clonotype was picked up many times. The chain couples TRBV7-2 to TRBJ1-6, with D tentatively TRBD1 (5 bases). This CDR3 contains 15 residues. V lost 5 bases and J lost 3, with 11 bases in between. Germline CDR1 and CDR2: SGHTA and FQGNSA. The CDR3 reads CASSLTDSYNSPLHF. Here the CDR3 DNA reads TGTGCCAGCAGCCTTACCGACAGCTATAATTCACCCCTCCACTTT.

The chain recombines TRBV27 with TRBJ2-3, with 9 bases aligning to TRBD2. Germline lookup yields CDR1 MNHEY and CDR2 SMNVEV (reference sequence). The CDR3 has 19 amino acids. V gave up 5 bases and J gave up 0 bases; unmatched junction bases: 15. CDR3 loop: CASSATREGLMGSTDTQYF. The CDR3 DNA reads TGTGCCAGCAGTGCGACGCGGGAGGGCCTTATGGGAAGCACAGATACGCAGTATTTT.

This clonotype occurred a few times. The J gene is TRBJ1-6, the V gene TRBV20-1; no definite D call. Germline CDR1 is DFQATT and CDR2 is SNEGSKA (reference sequence). The CDR3 length is 14 residues. V lost 2 bases, J lost 3 bases, and 8 bases lay in between. This CDR3 is CSARFNSYNSPLHF. CDR3 bases: TGCAGTGCTAGATTTAACAGCTATAATTCACCCCTCCACTTT.

This chain joins TRBV11-2 and TRBJ2-1; 9 nucleotides line up with TRBD2. The CDR3 has 14 amino acids. V lost 5 bases to trimming and J lost 8 bases; unmatched junction nucleotides: 7. Germline V gives CDR1 SGHAT, CDR2 FQNNGV. The DNA of the CDR3 is TGTGCCAGCAGCCCACGTAGGACTAGCGATGAGCAGTTCTTC. Residues: CASSPRRTSDEQFF.

This clonotype showed up just a few times. The genes are TRBV12-3 or TRBV12-4 and TRBJ2-1; 7 nucleotides align to TRBD1. Losses at the gene ends were 6 bases for V and 8 bases for J; bases not matched to a gene: 4. The CDR3 totals 12 residues. The CDR3 sequence is CASSWQGDEQFF. CDR3 DNA: TGTGCCAGCAGCTGGCAGGGGGATGAGCAGTTCTTC.

The J gene is TRBJ1-2, the V gene TRBV18; D uncertain. V lost 3 bases and J 8 bases, leaving 10 bases between the germline ends. CDR3 size: 12 residues. Germline V CDR1 and CDR2: KGHSH, LQKENI. CDR3 nucleotides: TGTGCCAGCTCACCCTCGGCGGGCGGCTACACCTTC. It translates to CASSPSAGGYTF. The full variable domain, rest sourced from reference TRBV18 and TRBJ1-2, is NAGVMQNPRHLVRRRGQEARLRCSPMKGHSHVYWYRQLPEEGLKFMVYLQKENIIDESGMPKERFSAEFPKEGPSILRIQQVVRGDSAAYFCASSPSAGGYTFGSGTRLTVV.

This chain's CDR3 is CSAPPIRGSYEQYF. CDR3 coding DNA: TGCAGTGCGCCCCCGATACGGGGTTCCTACGAGCAGTACTTC. J is TRBJ2-7 and V is TRBV20-1; possible D gene TRBD2, 5 bases. This CDR3 region has 14 residues. The germline V gene has CDR1 DFQATT and CDR2 SNEGSKA (reference sequence). Trimming left V 6 bases short and J 1 base short, with 16 bases between.

About this clonotype itself: At one end the junction does not follow the germline gene, possibly because of a read error. This chain connects TRBV10-3 to TRBJ2-3; D gene unclear. Germline V gene data show CDR1 as ENHRY and CDR2 as SYGVKD. The CDR3 sequence is 14 residues long. The CDR3 is CATTGRLITDMQYF. DNA for the CDR3: TGTGCCACCACCGGTCGGCTGATCACAGATATGCAGTATTTT.

The V gene is TRBV20-1, the J gene TRBJ2-5; D not certain. This CDR3 is 10 amino acids long. CDR1 DFQATT and CDR2 SNEGSKA come from the germline V gene (reference sequence). V was shortened by 5 bases and J by 3 bases, with 4 bases between the two germline ends. The chain's CDR3 is CSAWEETQYF. In DNA form, the CDR3 reads TGCAGTGCTTGGGAAGAGACCCAGTACTTC.

This clonotype showed up many times. The rearrangement uses TRBV5-1 and TRBJ2-1; the match to TRBD2 covers 7 bases. Germline V gives CDR1 SGHRS, CDR2 YFSETQ. The V gene end was trimmed by 4 bases and the J gene end by 8 bases; junction bases not matched to a gene: 6. The CDR3 is 13 residues long. CDR3 bases: TGCGCCAGCAGCCCCGGACTAGGCGATGAGCAGTTCTTC. It codes for CASSPGLGDEQFF.

This clonotype was counted ten times or more. The genes are TRBV7-3 and TRBJ2-1; possibly TRBD2 for D (6 bases). With 6 bases removed from V and 7 bases from J, the gap between germline ends came to 13 bases. The CDR3 extends over 13 amino acids. Per germline, CDR1 SGHTA and CDR2 FQGTGA. The CDR3 reads CASSSRDSNEQFF. In DNA form, the CDR3 reads TGTGCCAGCAGTTCCCGGGACTCAAATGAGCAGTTCTTC.

The table lists this clonotype with a few counts. J is TRBJ2-7 and V is TRBV5-1, with D uncertain. CDR3 length: 18 amino acids. CDR1 is SGHRS and CDR2 is YFSETQ in the germline V gene. The germline V and J ends were trimmed by 0 bases and 0 bases, with 19 bases remaining between them. The CDR3 region has the DNA TGCGCCAGCAGCTTGGAAAGACCCCCGGGTTACACCTCCTACGAGCAGTACTTC. As protein: CASSLERPPGYTSYEQYF.

The chain is built from TRBV28 and TRBJ1-5, with TRBD1 matching 7 bases. The junction had 10 bases not matched to a gene; V was cut back by 7 bases and J by 7 bases. CDR3 length: 14 residues. The germline CDR1 and CDR2 sequences are MDHEN and SYDVKM. The CDR3 loop is CASKDRAWKQPQHF. The CDR3, as DNA: TGTGCCAGCAAAGACAGGGCATGGAAACAGCCCCAGCATTTT.

V gene TRBV20-1 combines with J gene TRBJ2-5, with 8 nucleotides matching TRBD2. V dropped 5 bases and J dropped 3; count of bases not matched to a gene: 8. The CDR3 sequence is 14 residues long. Per the germline V gene, CDR1 is DFQATT and CDR2 is SNEGSKA (reference sequence). The CDR3 region is CSAGGGSGKETQYF. The CDR3 DNA is TGCAGTGCTGGAGGGGGTAGCGGGAAAGAGACCCAGTACTTC.

This chain links TRBV5-1 with TRBJ2-2, with D possibly TRBD2 on 5 matching bases. V lost 5 bases to trimming and J lost 3 bases, with 11 bases between them. The germline CDR1 and CDR2 sequences are SGHRS and YFSETQ. The CDR3 has 14 amino acids. The CDR3 sequence is CASRAEVYTGELFF. CDR3 DNA sequence: TGCGCCAGCAGGGCGGAGGTGTACACCGGGGAGCTGTTTTTT.